Listed here is a single TCR beta chain. Antigen: not known. The donors were part of the approximately 120-subject validation cohort, which stood apart from the roughly 680-subject first cohort. This sample was taken from a study of cytomegalovirus exposure and HLA in healthy donors. The CDR3 sequence is 14 residues long. The V end was cut by 1 base, the J end by 7 bases, with 14 bases between. CDR1 is LNHDA and CDR2 is SQIVND in the germline V gene (reference sequence). General study results and limits: Cytomegalovirus association was listed for around 180 TCR beta chains. Diagnosis of cytomegalovirus status made by the classifier reportedly showed high specificity and sensitivity. Rare sequences made up most TCRs, while some public TCRs were found in many donors.

The protocol was immunoSEQ multiplex PCR, while the TCRdb copy is restricted to in-frame clones and leaves out a portion. Of around 350,000 clones listed, just over 85% are singletons. The source material was PBMCs. The sequence was obtained from a young woman in good health and CMV-seronegative. V gene TRBV19 combines with J gene TRBJ2-7; D might be TRBD2 (6 bases). The CDR3 nucleotides are TGTGCCAGTAGTATAGCGGGGAATGCGGGGGAGCAGTACTTC. Amino acid sequence: CASSIAGNAGEQYF.